A single T cell receptor (beta chain) is shown here with its context. The CDR3 runs to 12 residues. Trimming took off 2 bases at V and 4 bases at J, with 6 bases between the two ends. Germline V CDR1 and CDR2: SGHTA, FQGNSA. These data originate in a study of CD8+CD57+ T cells in acquired aplastic anemia. Patients chosen for sequencing had CD8+CD57+ cells that had expanded, as shown by flow cytometry. Profiling of TCR beta VDJ combinations and CDR3 sequences used genomic DNA as template. Each CDR3 protein is one row after TCRdb ran MiXCR on the reads. Of about 240,000 distinct CDR3 sequences detected, approximately 45% appear once; the ten largest clones hold over 7.5%.

The specimen sequenced was sorted CD4+, CD8+, or CD8+CD57+ T cells (not recorded which) from PBMCs. This chain uses TRBV7-2 with TRBJ2-7; no definite D call. This sequence originates from a human donor with aplastic anemia. As DNA, the CDR3 is TGTGCCAGCAGCTTAATTGCGTACGAGCAGTACTTC. Amino acids: CASSLIAYEQYF.